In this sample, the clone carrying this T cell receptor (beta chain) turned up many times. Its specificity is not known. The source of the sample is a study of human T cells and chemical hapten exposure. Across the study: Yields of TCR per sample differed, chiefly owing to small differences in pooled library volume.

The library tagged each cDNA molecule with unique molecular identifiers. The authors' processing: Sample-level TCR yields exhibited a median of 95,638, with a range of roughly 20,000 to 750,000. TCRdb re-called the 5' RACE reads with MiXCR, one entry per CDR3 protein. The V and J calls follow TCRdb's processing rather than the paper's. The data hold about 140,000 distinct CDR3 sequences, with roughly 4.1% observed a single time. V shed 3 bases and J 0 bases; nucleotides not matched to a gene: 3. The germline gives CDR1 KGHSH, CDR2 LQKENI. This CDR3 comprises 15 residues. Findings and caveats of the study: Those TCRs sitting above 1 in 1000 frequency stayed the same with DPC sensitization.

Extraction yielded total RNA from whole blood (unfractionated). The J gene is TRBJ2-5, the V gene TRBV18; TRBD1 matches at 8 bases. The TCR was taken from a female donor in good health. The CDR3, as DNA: TGTGCCAGCTCACCCTACAGGGGGTACCAAGAGACCCAGTACTTC. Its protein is CASSPYRGYQETQYF.